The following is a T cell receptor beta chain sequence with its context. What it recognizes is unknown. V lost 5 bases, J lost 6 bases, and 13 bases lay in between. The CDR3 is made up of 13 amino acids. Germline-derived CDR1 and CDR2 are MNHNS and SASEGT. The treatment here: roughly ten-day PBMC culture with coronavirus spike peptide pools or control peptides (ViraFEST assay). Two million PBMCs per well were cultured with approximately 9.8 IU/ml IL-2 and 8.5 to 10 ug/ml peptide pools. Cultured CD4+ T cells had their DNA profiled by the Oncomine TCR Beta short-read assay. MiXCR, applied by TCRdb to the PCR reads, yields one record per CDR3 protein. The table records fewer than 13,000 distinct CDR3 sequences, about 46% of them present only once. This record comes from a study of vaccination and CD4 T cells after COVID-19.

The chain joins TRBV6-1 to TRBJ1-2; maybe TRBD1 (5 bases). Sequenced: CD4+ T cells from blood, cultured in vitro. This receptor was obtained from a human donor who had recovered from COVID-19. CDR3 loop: CASSPRDFNGYTF. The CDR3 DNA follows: TGTGCCAGCAGTCCCAGGGATTTTAATGGCTACACCTTC.